Reported below is one T cell receptor (beta chain). Looked up from germline, CDR1 is SNHLY and CDR2 is FYNNEI. Trimming pared 3 bases from V and 7 bases from J, leaving 9 bases between. This CDR3 contains 12 residues. This sample is part of a study of blood T cell repertoires in COVID-19. Study at large: Both acute and convalescent COVID-19 samples were obtained from the United States, Italy and Spain. From T cells, B-cell-depleted T cells, or PBMCs came the material, which was cDNA or gDNA.

In the authors' methods: Estimation of nucleated cell counts relied on the amplification of reference gene primers. Sequencing was performed with immunoSEQ multiplex PCR; in TCRdb, only in-frame clones are kept and a portion is missing. That table supplies the V and J calls and clone size; D and trimming were determined from the DNA. The sample yields more than 70,000 clones, nearly 90% seen once. This TCR came from a middle-aged man with acute or convalescent COVID-19. This sequence joins TRBV2 and TRBJ1-2; D is possibly TRBD1 (6 bases). Specimen: peripheral blood. Here the CDR3 reads CASSETGSGYTF. The CDR3 DNA follows: TGTGCCAGCAGTGAGACAGGAAGTGGCTACACCTTC.